The 21 T cell receptor beta chains reported below all come from one sample, sequenced in a study of spatial heterogeneity in lung cancer. General observations from the study: For expanded intratumoral alpha and beta TCRs, counts tracked tumor mutation counts.

Using its own MiXCR run on the 5' RACE reads, TCRdb lists one record per CDR3 protein. The sample consists of 600 to 850 distinct CDR3 sequences, over 13% of them appearing once. The time point is: sample taken at primary tumor resection. No cognate antigen is known for these TCRs. Sequenced material: lung tumor tissue, taken at surgery. The source is a male donor with early-stage non-small cell lung cancer.

Judged by abundance, this clonotype is medium-sized. Within a library made for alpha chains, this beta chain is off target, and its count is uninformative. The chain couples TRBV7-2 to TRBJ1-2; possible D gene TRBD1, 6 bases. Germline V lookup: CDR1 SGHTA, CDR2 FQGNSA. CDR3 size: 15 residues. V was clipped by 6 bases and J by 5 bases, with 19 bases between them. CDR3: CASRPRGAGEYGYTF. CDR3 nucleotides: TGTGCCAGCAGGCCAAGAGGGGCAGGGGAGTATGGCTACACCTTC.

This clonotype is categorized as medium-sized. This beta chain is off target for a library built for alpha chains, so its abundance means little. The chain carries TRBV27 and TRBJ2-2; D uncertain. The V end was cut by 2 bases, the J end by 1 base, with 5 bases between. The CDR3 consists of 14 residues. The germline gives CDR1 MNHEY, CDR2 SMNVEV (reference sequence). This CDR3 is CASSLGVNTGELFF. DNA of the CDR3: TGTGCCAGCAGTTTAGGCGTGAACACCGGGGAGCTGTTTTTT.

This clonotype was detected a few times. This beta chain slipped into a library made for alpha chains as a stray read, so its size is not meaningful. The V gene is TRBV2, the J gene TRBJ2-2; maybe TRBD2 (5 bases). V gave up 6 bases and J gave up 7 bases, with 18 bases separating them. CDR1 SNHLY and CDR2 FYNNEI come from the germline V gene. The CDR3 sequence is 15 residues long. The CDR3 DNA is TGTGCCAGCAGGAGGGAAGCAGACCAGAACGGGGAGCTGTTTTTT. This translates into CASRREADQNGELFF. The full variable domain, completed using reference TRBV2 and TRBJ2-2, is EPEVTQTPSHQVTQMGQEVILRCVPISNHLYFYWYRQILGQKVEFLVSFYNNEISEKSEIFDDQFSVERPDGSNFTLKIRSTKLEDSAMYFCASRREADQNGELFFGEGSRLTVL.

This clonotype qualifies as medium-sized (0.01 to 0.1%). A library made for alpha chains picked up this beta chain off target, so its size means little. The rearrangement uses TRBV20-1 and TRBJ2-7; D is unresolved. This CDR3 has 10 residues. Trimming shortened V by 6 bases and J by 3 bases, and 6 bases separated the two germline ends. The germline V gene encodes CDR1 DFQATT and CDR2 SNEGSKA (reference sequence). The CDR3 is CSAALYEQYF. In DNA form, the CDR3 reads TGCAGTGCCGCGCTCTACGAGCAGTACTTC.

Remarks on this clonotype: In a library made to pick up alpha chains, this beta chain is a stray read with a size that means little. The chain links TRBV9 to TRBJ2-1; 7 bases line up with TRBD1. Unmatched junction bases numbered 9, after V lost 4 bases and J lost 8 bases. The CDR3 loop spans 14 amino acids. In germline, CDR1 is SGDLS, CDR2 YYNGEE. The CDR3 protein is CASSIRQGKDEQFF. The CDR3 region has the DNA TGTGCCAGCAGCATTCGACAGGGTAAAGATGAGCAGTTCTTC.

By sample fraction, this clonotype is large. This beta chain is off target for a library built for alpha chains, so its abundance means little. This sequence joins TRBV5-6 and TRBJ1-5; D uncertain. V was pared by 3 bases and J by 1 base, with 8 bases between. Germline CDR1 is SGHDT and CDR2 is YYEEEE. CDR3 length: 14 amino acids. The CDR3 is CASSSGVSNQPQHF. The DNA for the CDR3 is TGTGCCAGCAGCTCTGGAGTCAGCAATCAGCCCCAGCATTTT.

Within the sample, this clonotype is medium-sized. The library was built for alpha chains, so this beta chain is an off-target read and its size means little. The rearrangement links TRBV6-1 to TRBJ2-5; D gene ambiguous. V gave up 2 bases and J gave up 1 base, with 8 bases separating them. This CDR3 has 14 residues. Germline CDR1 MNHNS, CDR2 SASEGT. The CDR3 DNA sequence: TGTGCCAGCAGTGAATCCGGAACCCAAGAGACCCAGTACTTC. Protein: CASSESGTQETQYF.

This clonotype is large in the sample. This beta chain was picked up by a library intended for alpha chains and is off target, so its count carries little meaning. This chain joins TRBV19 and TRBJ2-1; D is undetermined. Germline V gene sequence: CDR1 LNHDA, CDR2 SQIVND (reference sequence). The CDR3 runs to 13 residues. Trimming removed 3 bases at V and 6 bases at J, with 9 bases between. The CDR3 coding sequence is TGTGCCAGTAGTATCCAAGGGCCCAATGAGCAGTTCTTC. This gives the protein CASSIQGPNEQFF.

Within the sample, this clonotype is large. This beta chain is a stray read from a library made for alpha chains; its abundance is not meaningful. This chain links TRBV4-2 with TRBJ2-2, with 13 bases that match TRBD2. CDR1 is LGHNA and CDR2 is YNFKEQ in the germline V gene. The CDR3 consists of 15 residues. V lost 7 bases and J lost 7; bases outside the gene matches: 6. The CDR3 spells CASTGTSGEVGELFF. In DNA form, the CDR3 reads TGTGCCAGCACCGGGACTAGCGGGGAAGTCGGGGAGCTGTTTTTT.

Remarks on this clonotype: Being off target in a library aimed at alpha chains, this beta chain has a size of little meaning. The chain is built from TRBV28 and TRBJ2-7, with 9 bases identical to TRBD1. CDR3 length equals 14 residues. Germline V CDR1 and CDR2: MDHEN, SYDVKM. V trimming: 5 bases; J trimming: 3 bases; junction bases outside the gene matches: 5. The CDR3 sequence: CASSPGTGNYEQYF. The CDR3 bases are TGTGCCAGCAGTCCAGGGACAGGGAACTACGAGCAGTACTTC. The full variable domain, completed using reference TRBV28 and TRBJ2-7, is DVKVTQSSRYLVKRTGEKVFLECVQDMDHENMFWYRQDPGLGLRLIYFSYDVKMKEKGDIPEGYSVSREKKERFSLILESASTNQTSMYLCASSPGTGNYEQYFGPGTRLTVT.

This clonotype is termed medium-sized. This beta chain represents an off-target read in a library built for alpha chains; its size is of limited meaning. The rearrangement uses TRBV2 and TRBJ1-4; D is undetermined. CDR1 is SNHLY and CDR2 is FYNNEI in the germline V gene. Deletions cut 6 bases from V and 0 bases from J, with 11 bases between. The CDR3 covers 15 residues. CDR3 coding DNA: TGTGCCAGCAGGACTGTTGGAGCAACTAATGAAAAACTGTTTTTT. Protein: CASRTVGATNEKLFF.

This clonotype counts as large. This beta chain lies outside the target of a library built for alpha chains; its clone size means little. The V call is TRBV7-2, the J call TRBJ2-4; D remains unclear. Germline-derived CDR1 and CDR2 are SGHTA and FQGNSA. This CDR3 spans 14 amino acids. Deletions cut 4 bases from V and 7 bases from J, with 14 bases between. As DNA, the CDR3 is TGTGCCAGCAGCTCTGACCCCCTCGCGAACATTCAGTACTTC. It is translated as CASSSDPLANIQYF.

This clonotype is labeled large. Found in a library prepared for alpha chains, this beta chain is an off-target read, and its abundance has little meaning. The chain joins TRBV6-1 to TRBJ1-5; TRBD1 matches 8 bases. V gave up 6 bases and J gave up 0 bases; unmatched junction bases: 4. The germline V gene encodes CDR1 MNHNS and CDR2 SASEGT. This CDR3 spans 15 amino acids. The CDR3 coding sequence is TGTGCCAGCAGACCGACAGGGGATAGCAATCAGCCCCAGCATTTT. Amino acid sequence: CASRPTGDSNQPQHF.

In this sample, this clonotype is large. This beta chain is off target for a library built for alpha chains, so its abundance means little. V usage is TRBV12-3 or TRBV12-4 and J usage is TRBJ1-5, with 8 bases lining up with TRBD1. CDR3 length equals 16 residues. After removal of 2 bases from V and 6 bases from J, the junction contained 9 bases not matched to a gene. CDR3 nucleotide sequence: TGTGCCAGCAGTTTAACGACAGGGGTATACGCTCAGCCCCAGCATTTT. The encoded protein is CASSLTTGVYAQPQHF.

This clonotype is labeled medium-sized. A library prepared for alpha chains yielded this beta chain as an off-target read; its size is of little meaning. This sequence joins TRBV28 and TRBJ1-1; D might be TRBD1 (5 bases). V lost 4 bases to trimming and J lost 7 bases, with 10 bases between them. CDR1 is MDHEN and CDR2 is SYDVKM in the germline V gene. The CDR3 length is 12 residues. The CDR3 DNA reads TGTGCCAGCAGTTCGGGGGTGTTTGAAGCTTTCTTT. Translation gives CASSSGVFEAFF.

Judged by abundance, this clonotype is medium-sized (0.01 to 0.1%). This beta chain lies outside the target of a library built for alpha chains; its clone size means little. The chain employs TRBV4-1 and TRBJ2-1; 9 bases are shared with TRBD1. Germline CDR1 is MGHRA and CDR2 is YSYEKL. The J segment lost 5 bases and the V segment lost 4 bases, leaving 9 bases of the junction unmatched. CDR3 length equals 16 residues. DNA of the CDR3: TGCGCCAGCAGCCGTCTCCCGGGACAGGGTGACAATGAGCAGTTCTTC. It yields the protein CASSRLPGQGDNEQFF.

This clonotype was counted only a few times. This beta chain is an off-target read within a library intended for alpha chains, so its frequency means little. V usage is TRBV7-2 and J usage is TRBJ2-3; perhaps D is TRBD1 or TRBD2 (6 bases each). This CDR3 has 13 residues. Per the germline V gene, CDR1 is SGHTA and CDR2 is FQGNSA. V was trimmed by 11 bases and J by 1 base, leaving 13 bases between them. The DNA of the CDR3 is TGTGCCTGTGATAGGGGGGGCACAGATACGCAGTATTTT. It translates to CACDRGGTDTQYF.

This clonotype has only a few counts. This beta chain is an off-target read within a library intended for alpha chains, so its frequency means little. V and J are TRBV5-1 and TRBJ2-1; D perhaps matches TRBD1 (6 bases). V lost 1 base and J lost 5, with 13 bases in between. This CDR3 has 15 amino acids. Germline CDR1 and CDR2: SGHRS and YFSETQ. The CDR3 sequence: CASSLTGTQDNEQFF. The DNA for the CDR3 is TGCGCCAGCAGCTTGACCGGGACACAAGACAATGAGCAGTTCTTC.

By share, this clonotype ranks as medium-sized (0.01 to 0.1%). With the library built for alpha chains, this beta chain is off target and its frequency is not meaningful. The rearrangement uses TRBV18 and TRBJ2-7; TRBD1 is a possible D gene (6 bases). Germline V gene lookup returns CDR1 KGHSH and CDR2 LQKENI. The V and J ends lost 2 bases and 6 bases respectively, with 11 bases between them. The CDR3 spans 13 residues. For the CDR3, the DNA is TGTGCCAGCTCACCAGTATTAGGGGGCGAGCAGTACTTC. It specifies CASSPVLGGEQYF.

This clonotype is deemed large. With the library built for alpha chains, this beta chain is off target and its frequency is not meaningful. This sequence joins TRBV5-1 and TRBJ2-1, with TRBD1 as a possible D gene (6 bases). The germline V and J ends were trimmed by 4 bases and 2 bases, with 16 bases remaining between them. The CDR3 totals 16 residues. CDR1 is SGHRS and CDR2 is YFSETQ in the germline V gene. The CDR3 nucleotides read TGCGCCAGCAGCGTAGATACAGGGCCGACCTACAATGAGCAGTTCTTC. It encodes CASSVDTGPTYNEQFF. Filled out from reference TRBV5-1 and TRBJ2-1, the complete variable domain reads KAGVTQTPRYLIKTRGQQVTLSCSPISGHRSVSWYQQTPGQGLQFLFEYFSETQRNKGNFPGRFSGRQFSNSRSEMNVSTLELGDSALYLCASSVDTGPTYNEQFFGPGTRLTVL.

This clonotype is deemed large. This beta chain is off target for a library built for alpha chains, so its abundance means little. CDR3 region: CSASERGQGWQPQHF. CDR3 DNA: TGCAGTGCTAGTGAACGAGGACAGGGGTGGCAGCCCCAGCATTTT. V usage is TRBV20-1 and J usage is TRBJ1-5; 9 nucleotides agree with TRBD1. V trimming: 3 bases; J trimming: 7 bases; junction bases outside the gene matches: 10. CDR3 length: 15 amino acids. Per germline, CDR1 DFQATT and CDR2 SNEGSKA (reference sequence).